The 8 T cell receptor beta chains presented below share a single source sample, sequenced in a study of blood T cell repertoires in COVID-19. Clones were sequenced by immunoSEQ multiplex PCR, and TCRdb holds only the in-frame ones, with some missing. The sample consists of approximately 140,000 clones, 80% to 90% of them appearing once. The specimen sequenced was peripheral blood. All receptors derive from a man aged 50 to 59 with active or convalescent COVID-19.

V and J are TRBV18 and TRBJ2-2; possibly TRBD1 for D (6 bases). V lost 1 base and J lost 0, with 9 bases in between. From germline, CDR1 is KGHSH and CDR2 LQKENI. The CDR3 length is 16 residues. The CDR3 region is CASSPRGTPNTGELFF. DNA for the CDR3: TGTGCCAGCTCACCACGAGGGACACCGAACACCGGGGAGCTGTTTTTT.

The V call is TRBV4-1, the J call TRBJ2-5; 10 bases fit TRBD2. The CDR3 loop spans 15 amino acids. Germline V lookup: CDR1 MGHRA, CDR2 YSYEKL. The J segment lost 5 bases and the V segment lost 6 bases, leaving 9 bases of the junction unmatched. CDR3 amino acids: CASRHRTSGSETQYF. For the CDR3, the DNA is TGCGCCAGCAGACATCGGACTAGCGGCTCCGAGACCCAGTACTTC.

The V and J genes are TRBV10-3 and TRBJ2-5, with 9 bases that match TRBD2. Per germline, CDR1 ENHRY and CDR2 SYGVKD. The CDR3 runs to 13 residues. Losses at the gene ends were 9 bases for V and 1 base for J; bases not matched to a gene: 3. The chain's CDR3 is CAIQAGGQETQYF. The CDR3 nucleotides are TGTGCCATTCAAGCGGGGGGCCAAGAGACCCAGTACTTC.

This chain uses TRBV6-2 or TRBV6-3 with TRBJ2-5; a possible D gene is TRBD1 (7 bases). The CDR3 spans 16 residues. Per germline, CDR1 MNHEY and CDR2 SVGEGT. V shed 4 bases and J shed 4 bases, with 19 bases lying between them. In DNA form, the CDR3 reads TGTGCCAGCAGTTCAGTTAGACAGGGACTCCGAGAGACCCAGTACTTC. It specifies CASSSVRQGLRETQYF.

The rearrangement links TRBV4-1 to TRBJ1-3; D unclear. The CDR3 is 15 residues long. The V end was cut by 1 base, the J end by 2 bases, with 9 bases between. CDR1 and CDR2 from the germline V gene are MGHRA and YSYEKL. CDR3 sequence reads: CASSQVSTTGNTIYF. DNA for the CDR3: TGCGCCAGCAGCCAAGTCTCTACCACTGGAAACACCATATATTTT.

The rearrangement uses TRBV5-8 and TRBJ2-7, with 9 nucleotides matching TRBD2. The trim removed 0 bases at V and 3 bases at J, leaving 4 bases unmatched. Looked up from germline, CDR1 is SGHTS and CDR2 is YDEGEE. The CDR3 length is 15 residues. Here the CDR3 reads CASSLASGRIYEQYF. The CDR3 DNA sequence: TGTGCCAGCAGCTTGGCAAGCGGGAGGATCTACGAGCAGTACTTC.

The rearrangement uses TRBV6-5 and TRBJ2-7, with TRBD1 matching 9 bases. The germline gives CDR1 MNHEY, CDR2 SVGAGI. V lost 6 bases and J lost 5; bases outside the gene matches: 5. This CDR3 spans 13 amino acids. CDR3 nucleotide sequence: TGTGCCAGCAGGGGACAGGGCAGGAACGAGCAGTACTTC. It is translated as CASRGQGRNEQYF.

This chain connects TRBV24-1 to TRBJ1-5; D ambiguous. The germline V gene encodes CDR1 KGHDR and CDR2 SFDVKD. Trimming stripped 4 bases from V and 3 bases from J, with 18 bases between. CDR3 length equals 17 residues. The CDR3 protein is CATSELTGSRFNQPQHF. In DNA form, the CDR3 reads TGTGCCACCAGTGAACTCACCGGCTCGCGGTTCAATCAGCCCCAGCATTTT.